This TCR beta chain was profiled in a study of glioma-infiltrating T cells after dendritic cell vaccination. Study-level background: Patients received autologous tumor lysate-pulsed dendritic cell vaccination between about 2002 and 2012.

Profiled with immunoSEQ multiplex PCR; TCRdb holds only in-frame clones, not every one. The sample records 100,000 or so clones, about nine tenths being singletons. CDR3 length: 13 amino acids. Germline V gene sequence: CDR1 SGDLS, CDR2 YYNGEE. V was shortened by 3 bases and J by 4 bases, with 8 bases between the two germline ends. The chain couples TRBV9 to TRBJ2-1, with D unresolved. This TCR was sampled from a human donor with glioblastoma. The starting material was blood, obtained before dendritic cell vaccination. Written as DNA, the CDR3 is TGTGCCAGCAGCGACAACAGATACAATGAGCAGTTCTTC. It translates to CASSDNRYNEQFF. The full variable domain, its missing parts supplied by reference TRBV9 and TRBJ2-1, is DSGVTQTPKHLITATGQRVTLRCSPRSGDLSVYWYQQSLDQGLQFLIQYYNGEERAKGNILERFSAQQFPDLHSELNLSSLELGDSALYFCASSDNRYNEQFFGPGTRLTVL.